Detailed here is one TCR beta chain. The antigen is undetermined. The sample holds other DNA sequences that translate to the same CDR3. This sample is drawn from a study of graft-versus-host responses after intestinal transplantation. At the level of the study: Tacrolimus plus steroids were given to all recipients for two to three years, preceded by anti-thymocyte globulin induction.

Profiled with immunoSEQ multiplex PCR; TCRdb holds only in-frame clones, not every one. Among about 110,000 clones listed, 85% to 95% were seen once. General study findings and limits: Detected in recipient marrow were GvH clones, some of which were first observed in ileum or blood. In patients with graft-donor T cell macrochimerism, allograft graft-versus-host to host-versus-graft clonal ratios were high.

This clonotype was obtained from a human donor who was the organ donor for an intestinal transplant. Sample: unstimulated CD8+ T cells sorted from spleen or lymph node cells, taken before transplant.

In DNA, the CDR3 is TGTGCCAGCAGTTTTAGCGGGAGTTCCTACAATGAGCAGTTCTTC. Translation gives CASSFSGSSYNEQFF. The rearrangement links TRBV27 to TRBJ2-1, with TRBD2 matching over 9 bases. With V trimmed by 3 bases and J by 1 base, 1 base remained unmatched. Germline V gene sequence: CDR1 MNHEY, CDR2 SMNVEV (reference sequence). This CDR3 region has 15 residues.